A single T cell receptor (beta chain) is shown here with its context. No antigen is known for it. CD4+ cells yielded CD45RA+ naive and CD45RA-negative memory subsets. The CDR3 totals 13 residues. Germline lookup yields CDR1 SNHLY and CDR2 FYNNEI. The V end was cut by 3 bases, the J end by 7 bases, with 10 bases between. These data belong to a study of shared clonotypes between healthy human individuals. General study points: Estimated clonotype richness was generally higher in naive than memory subsets. Clonotype sharing among donors was thought likely to change with sequencing depth.

The assay was immunoSEQ multiplex PCR, and TCRdb's table has in-frame clones only and misses some. Of under 1,100,000 clones in the sample, approximately 80% were seen once. Sequencing input: memory CD4+ T cells from PBMCs. Subset of the sample: CD45RA-negative fraction. This clonotype originated in a young man in good health. Some clones in this sample may be carry-over from other donors' samples. The chain combines TRBV2 with TRBJ1-5; no reliable D call. CDR3 region: CASSETVLQPQHF. DNA of the CDR3: TGTGCCAGCAGTGAGACGGTTTTGCAGCCCCAGCATTTT.